One sample yielded the 30 T cell receptor beta chains listed below, sequenced in a study of CD8 T cells in ankylosing spondylitis. Whole-study findings and limits: It appeared that ankylosing spondylitis blood was characterized by a TCR beta motif of several highly homologous variants.

Via MiXCR, TCRdb re-called the 5' RACE reads, giving one row per CDR3 protein. This sample has 390,000 or so distinct CDR3 sequences; about a fifth occur once, and the top ten carry approximately 16%. The antigens of these receptors remain unknown. Sequenced: blood, either unsorted or a sorted T cell fraction (not recorded which). The receptor source for this set is a male donor with ankylosing spondylitis.

The chain recombines TRBV28 with TRBJ1-1; D possibly corresponds to TRBD1 (6 bases). V lost 2 bases, J lost 1 base, and 11 bases lay in between. CDR3 length: 15 amino acids. The germline V gene has CDR1 MDHEN and CDR2 SYDVKM. The CDR3 sequence is CASSLLGTSNTEAFF. CDR3 nucleotides: TGTGCCAGCAGTTTACTCGGGACATCGAACACTGAAGCTTTCTTT.

The rearrangement joins TRBV18 to TRBJ2-1; D might be TRBD1 or TRBD2, each matching 5 bases. CDR3 size: 14 residues. The germline V gene has CDR1 KGHSH and CDR2 LQKENI. V was shortened by 6 bases and J by 8 bases, with 17 bases between the two germline ends. CDR3 nucleotides: TGTGCCAGCTCCCCCAATCTCGGGGACCATGAGCAGTTCTTC. This translates into CASSPNLGDHEQFF. Combining the CDR3 with reference TRBV18 and TRBJ2-1 gives the whole variable domain NAGVMQNPRHLVRRRGQEARLRCSPMKGHSHVYWYRQLPEEGLKFMVYLQKENIIDESGMPKERFSAEFPKEGPSILRIQQVVRGDSAAYFCASSPNLGDHEQFFGPGTRLTVL.

This clonotype was counted only a few times. V is TRBV5-6 and J is TRBJ2-5; 7 nucleotides agree with TRBD2. This CDR3 region has 16 residues. Losses at the gene ends were 3 bases for V and 3 bases for J; bases not matched to a gene: 11. Germline V gives CDR1 SGHDT, CDR2 YYEEEE. As DNA, the CDR3 is TGTGCCAGCAGCTCCCCTAGCGGAACCTACGAAGAGACCCAGTACTTC. Its translation: CASSSPSGTYEETQYF.

This clonotype was counted between two and nine times. The rearrangement links TRBV11-2 to TRBJ2-1; D is tentatively TRBD1 or TRBD2 (6 bases each). Germline CDR1 is SGHAT and CDR2 is FQNNGV. The CDR3 is 15 amino acids. V lost 1 base to trimming and J lost 9 bases, with 16 bases between them. In DNA form, the CDR3 reads TGTGCCAGCAGCTTAGGGCTAGGGGGGATGGGTGAGCAGTTCTTC. It is translated as CASSLGLGGMGEQFF. The variable domain in full, with the rest retrieved from reference TRBV11-2 and TRBJ2-1, is EAGVAQSPRYKIIEKRQSVAFWCNPISGHATLYWYQQILGQGPKLLIQFQNNGVVDDSQLPKDRFSAERLKGVDSTLKIQPAKLEDSAVYLCASSLGLGGMGEQFFGPGTRLTVL.

This clonotype came up a few times. V is TRBV5-1 and J is TRBJ2-1; D may be TRBD1 (6 bases). Trimming pared 0 bases from V and 4 bases from J, leaving 11 bases between. The germline gives CDR1 SGHRS, CDR2 YFSETQ. This CDR3 has 15 amino acids. The CDR3 DNA sequence: TGCGCCAGCAGCTTGGGAGGACAGACTTACAATGAGCAGTTCTTC. This gives the protein CASSLGGQTYNEQFF.

The sample holds a few counts of this clonotype. The chain joins TRBV27 to TRBJ2-7; the D call may be TRBD1 or TRBD2 (5 bases each). The CDR3 sequence is 12 residues long. Germline CDR1 reads MNHEY; CDR2 reads SMNVEV (reference sequence). Trimming took off 2 bases at V and 5 bases at J, with 7 bases between the two ends. The DNA of the CDR3 is TGTGCCAGCAGTTTACAGGGAGACGAGCAGTACTTC. It translates to CASSLQGDEQYF.

As concerns this clonotype: The conserved closing phenylalanine or tryptophan is absent in this CDR3, likely reflecting a read error. The chain combines TRBV7-9 with TRBJ2-7, with D hard to call. Germline V gene sequence: CDR1 SEHNR, CDR2 FQNEAQ (reference sequence). There are 13 residues in the CDR3. V was pared by 3 bases and J by 5 bases, with 11 bases between. The CDR3 nucleotides read TGTGCCAGCAGCTTGGCAGGAAGAGACGAGCAGTACTAC. It translates to CASSLAGRDEQYY.

This clonotype has a handful of counts. The chain combines TRBV2 with TRBJ2-2; 9 nucleotides align to TRBD2. J gave up 1 base and V 5 bases, and 2 bases lay outside the gene matches. The CDR3 runs to 15 residues. Germline loops: CDR1 SNHLY, CDR2 FYNNEI. The CDR3 DNA reads as TGTGCCAGCAGTTATAGCGGGAGGAACACCGGGGAGCTGTTTTTT. This sequence encodes CASSYSGRNTGELFF.

The chain links TRBV2 to TRBJ1-1; D unclear. CDR3 size: 13 residues. V lost 6 bases and J 4 bases, leaving 12 bases between the germline ends. The V gene's germline CDR1 is SNHLY and CDR2 FYNNEI. The CDR3 sequence is CASRKLTVTEAFF. The CDR3 DNA sequence: TGTGCCAGCAGGAAGTTGACGGTCACTGAAGCTTTCTTT. The whole variable domain, remainder taken from reference TRBV2 and TRBJ1-1, is EPEVTQTPSHQVTQMGQEVILRCVPISNHLYFYWYRQILGQKVEFLVSFYNNEISEKSEIFDDQFSVERPDGSNFTLKIRSTKLEDSAMYFCASRKLTVTEAFFGQGTRLTVV.

The CDR3 DNA is TGTGCCAGCGGCGACAATCAGCCCCAGCATTTT. As protein: CASGDNQPQHF. The V gene is TRBV28, the J gene TRBJ1-5; D is undetermined. V lost 8 bases, J lost 3 bases, and 5 bases lay in between. There are 11 residues in the CDR3. Germline CDR1 and CDR2: MDHEN and SYDVKM.

The rearrangement links TRBV11-2 to TRBJ2-6; D not resolved. The CDR3 contains 18 residues. V was clipped by 6 bases and J by 1 base, with 19 bases between them. Germline V lookup: CDR1 SGHAT, CDR2 FQNNGV. The CDR3 spells CASRSLLGRVSGANVLTF. CDR3 in DNA: TGTGCCAGCAGAAGTTTATTGGGAAGGGTGTCTGGGGCCAACGTCCTGACTTTC.

This clonotype has a handful of counts. The chain uses TRBV30 and TRBJ1-4, with D possibly being TRBD1 (6 bases). CDR3 length equals 12 residues. Germline V lookup: CDR1 GTSNPN, CDR2 SVGIG (reference sequence). The V and J ends lost 5 bases and 7 bases respectively, with 11 bases between them. CDR3 DNA: TGTGCCTGGTTGACAGGAGGTGAAAAACTGTTTTTT. This translates into CAWLTGGEKLFF.

As for this clonotype: One end of the junction varies from germline; a read error may be responsible. This rearrangement joins TRBV27 to TRBJ1-1; 7 positions agree with TRBD1. This CDR3 is built from 14 residues. CDR1 is MNHEY and CDR2 is SMNVEV in the germline V gene (reference sequence). The DNA of the CDR3 is TGTGCCAGCAGTTTAAGAAGGACAGGCCTGAAAGTTTCCTTT. Its translation is CASSLRRTGLKVSF.

The chain links TRBV7-3 to TRBJ2-5; no clear D gene. Germline lookup yields CDR1 SGHTA and CDR2 FQGTGA. V was clipped by 4 bases and J by 2 bases, with 8 bases between them. CDR3 length: 13 amino acids. CDR3 sequence (DNA): TGTGCCAGCAGCTCAGGTCCTCAAGAGACCCAGTACTTC. It codes for CASSSGPQETQYF.

The rearrangement links TRBV18 to TRBJ1-1; perhaps TRBD1 as D (5 bases). This CDR3 region has 14 residues. Germline CDR1 KGHSH, CDR2 LQKENI. Trimming left V 1 base short and J 5 bases short, with 11 bases between. The CDR3 nucleotides are TGTGCCAGCTCACCACTCAGGGCGGGGACTGAAGCTTTCTTT. Translation gives CASSPLRAGTEAFF.

J is TRBJ2-5 and V is TRBV28; D is undetermined. Germline loops: CDR1 MDHEN, CDR2 SYDVKM. V lost 3 bases and J lost 3, with 11 bases in between. CDR3 size: 14 residues. CDR3 DNA sequence: TGTGCCAGCAGTTTTGTTTGGGGAAAAGAGACCCAGTACTTC. Amino acid sequence: CASSFVWGKETQYF. The whole variable domain, remainder taken from reference TRBV28 and TRBJ2-5, is DVKVTQSSRYLVKRTGEKVFLECVQDMDHENMFWYRQDPGLGLRLIYFSYDVKMKEKGDIPEGYSVSREKKERFSLILESASTNQTSMYLCASSFVWGKETQYFGPGTRLLVL.

This rearrangement joins TRBV5-1 to TRBJ1-6; tentative D call: TRBD1 (6 bases). V was trimmed by 1 base and J by 10 bases, leaving 12 bases between them. This CDR3 is 14 amino acids long. The germline CDR1 and CDR2 sequences are SGHRS and YFSETQ. The DNA for the CDR3 is TGCGCCAGCAGCTTGCCGGACAGACGCTCACCCCTCCACTTT. Its protein product is CASSLPDRRSPLHF.

The chain employs TRBV10-3 and TRBJ2-1, with 8 bases that match TRBD1. V shed 7 bases and J 4 bases; nucleotides not matched to a gene: 18. Germline loops: CDR1 ENHRY, CDR2 SYGVKD. The CDR3 is 18 amino acids. The CDR3 sequence is CAIKKGQGSTGGYNEQFF. CDR3 bases: TGTGCCATCAAAAAAGGACAGGGAAGCACCGGAGGATACAATGAGCAGTTCTTC.

The chain recombines TRBV7-3 with TRBJ2-1; D not resolved. CDR3 length: 12 amino acids. Per the germline V gene, CDR1 is SGHTA and CDR2 is FQGTGA. Trimming removed 3 bases from V and 4 bases from J, with 4 bases in between. The CDR3 nucleotides read TGTGCCAGCAGCTTTATGTACAATGAGCAGTTCTTC. Its translation is CASSFMYNEQFF.

This chain links TRBV6-5 with TRBJ2-7; no reliable D call. The CDR3 is 16 residues long. Trimming left V 4 bases short and J 0 bases short, with 16 bases between. Germline V gene lookup returns CDR1 MNHEY and CDR2 SVGAGI. CDR3 coding DNA: TGTGCCAGCAGTTCCTCAGTCATACCGTCCTCCTACGAGCAGTACTTC. Its protein product is CASSSSVIPSSYEQYF.

The table lists this clonotype with a count of one. The V gene is TRBV12-3 or TRBV12-4, the J gene TRBJ2-1; perhaps D is TRBD1 or TRBD2 (6 bases each). V gave up 5 bases and J gave up 7 bases, with 15 bases separating them. The CDR3 has 14 amino acids. This CDR3 reads CASSNRGARNEQFF. Here the CDR3 DNA reads TGTGCCAGCAGTAATAGGGGGGCCCGGAATGAGCAGTTCTTC.

The chain recombines TRBV9 with TRBJ2-2; maybe TRBD1 (5 bases). This CDR3 comprises 15 residues. CDR1 and CDR2 (germline): SGDLS, YYNGEE. V shed 0 bases and J shed 7 bases, with 13 bases lying between them. The CDR3 region has the DNA TGTGCCAGCAGCGTAGCTCCGGACAACTACGGGGAGCTGTTTTTT. The encoded protein is CASSVAPDNYGELFF.

The V and J genes are TRBV7-3 and TRBJ2-3, with a weak D call TRBD2 (6 bases). The CDR3 covers 15 residues. V was pared by 5 bases and J by 2 bases, with 14 bases between. Germline CDR1 is SGHTA and CDR2 is FQGTGA. The CDR3 loop reads CASSPSGVATDTQYF. In DNA form, the CDR3 reads TGTGCCAGCAGCCCCTCGGGGGTCGCCACAGATACGCAGTATTTT.

The table lists this clonotype with many counts. The chain has TRBV12-3 or TRBV12-4 and TRBJ2-1, with TRBD1 as a possible D gene (6 bases). V dropped 5 bases and J dropped 10 bases, with 12 bases sitting between them. This CDR3 spans 12 amino acids. CDR3 nucleotides: TGTGCCAGCAGTACCGGGACAAGAGAGCAGTTCTTC. Its protein is CASSTGTREQFF.

This clonotype appeared a few times. This chain joins TRBV7-8 and TRBJ2-2; 9 positions match TRBD1. CDR3 length: 14 amino acids. Germline V gene sequence: CDR1 SGHVS, CDR2 FQNEAQ. The V and J ends lost 6 bases and 7 bases, in that order; junction bases with no gene match: 6. The CDR3 is CASRETGGYGELFF. CDR3 bases: TGTGCCAGCAGAGAAACAGGGGGCTACGGGGAGCTGTTTTTT. Together with reference TRBV7-8 and TRBJ2-2, the CDR3 gives the full variable domain: GAGVSQSPRYKVAKRGQDVALRCDPISGHVSLFWYQQALGQGPEFLTYFQNEAQLDKSGLPSDRFFAERPEGSVSTLKIQRTQQEDSAVYLCASRETGGYGELFFGEGSRLTVL.

This clonotype occurred a few times. The CDR3 reads CASSHNTETYYEQFF. CDR3 DNA sequence: TGTGCCAGCAGCCACAATACCGAAACGTACTATGAGCAGTTCTTC. V gene TRBV7-9 combines with J gene TRBJ2-1; D gene uncertain. The germline V and J ends were trimmed by 5 bases and 8 bases, with 19 bases remaining between them. Per the germline V gene, CDR1 is SEHNR and CDR2 is FQNEAQ (reference sequence). This CDR3 has 15 amino acids.

This clonotype was observed a handful of times. The V and J genes are TRBV18 and TRBJ2-3; tentative D call: TRBD1 (5 bases). The CDR3 length is 16 residues. Trimming shortened V by 2 bases and J by 4 bases, and 16 bases separated the two germline ends. Germline lookup yields CDR1 KGHSH and CDR2 LQKENI. This CDR3 is CASSPTGPRGPDTQYF. In DNA, the CDR3 is TGTGCCAGCTCACCAACAGGACCACGTGGGCCAGATACGCAGTATTTT.

This chain joins TRBV20-1 and TRBJ2-1; D may match TRBD1 or TRBD2 (5 bases each). V was shortened by 2 bases and J by 0 bases, with 8 bases between the two germline ends. CDR3 length: 14 residues. From germline, CDR1 is DFQATT and CDR2 SNEGSKA (reference sequence). The CDR3 region is CSARQGPSYNEQFF. DNA for the CDR3: TGCAGTGCTAGACAGGGACCCTCCTACAATGAGCAGTTCTTC.

This clonotype was recorded a few times. The rearrangement uses TRBV11-1 and TRBJ1-4; 7 positions match TRBD1. CDR1 SGHAT and CDR2 FQDESV come from the germline V gene (reference sequence). CDR3 length equals 17 residues. Unmatched junction bases numbered 9, after V lost 5 bases and J lost 0 bases. The CDR3 DNA reads as TGTGCCAGCAGCCGACCGACAGGGAGCGCAACTAATGAAAAACTGTTTTTT. Encoded protein: CASSRPTGSATNEKLFF.

This clonotype was observed many times. The chain is built from TRBV27 and TRBJ1-1; D not resolved. The CDR3 length is 15 residues. V was trimmed by 1 base and J by 0 bases, leaving 9 bases between them. CDR1 and CDR2 (germline): MNHEY, SMNVEV (reference sequence). CDR3: CASSLFGQLNTEAFF. The CDR3 DNA reads TGTGCCAGCAGTTTATTTGGGCAACTGAACACTGAAGCTTTCTTT.